This T cell receptor beta chain was obtained from a study of identical twins (dated by TCRdb to about 2016). Concerning the study at large: TCR alpha and beta repertoires from monozygotic twins, unrelated adults of various ages and cord blood were deep-sequenced to test whether fetal clonotypes persist. To rule out contamination, replicate twin experiments were performed at different times with different library preparation protocols. Overall results and qualifications from the work: Invariant T cells such as MAIT and iNKT could partly confound zero-insertion analyses, although diverse VJ usage argued against such confounding for most clonotypes. Fewer insertions were carried by abundant cord blood beta clonotypes, a similar but weaker trend appeared in young adult naive repertoires, and no such trend appeared in memory repertoires. In beta out-of-frame sequences, excess twin sharing was weaker, because having fewer shared sequences lowered the signal-to-noise ratio. Out-of-frame TCR alpha sequences shared between twins showed an excess of low generation-probability sequences compared with coincidental sharing between unrelated individuals. Because the same donors could not be followed over many years, the conclusions depended on cross-sectional statistical analysis. In monozygotic twins, out-of-frame TCR alpha sharing was systematically underestimated by recombination models, although the models agreed with sharing between unrelated individuals.

The CDR3 numbers 15 residues from cysteine through phenylalanine. Kept here is only the CDR3 DNA, which spans 45 bases and is read in frame from base 1. The germline V and J ends show losses of 2 bases and 2 bases respectively, and no gene match explains 4 bases of the junction. Libraries were constructed by 5' RACE. The sequencer listed for this sample is Illumina HiSeq 2000. A universal primer binding site was introduced by template switching, and a unique molecular identifier was present in the final cDNA, enabling accurate counting of TCR cDNA molecules. Specific primers in the conserved constant-segment region were used to synthesize first-strand cDNA for TCR alpha and beta chains. Each cDNA library was double barcoded, with a SMART-Mk sample barcode plus Illumina barcodes, to control for contamination. Two successive PCR steps introduced TruSeq adapter sequences along with Illumina sample barcodes. The TCR alpha and beta cDNA libraries were sequenced on the Illumina HiSeq platform using custom primers. On the study's bioinformatics: MiGEC was used to process raw reads and extract unique molecular identifiers, and MiXCR was used to find CDR3 positions. Recombination models were inferred per individual with the repgenHMM and IGoR tools using an EM algorithm. Shared clonotypes were analyzed with the tcR package in R, and sharing was normalized by the product of cloneset sizes. Out-of-frame nonproductive sequences were analyzed to study raw recombination free of thymic and clonal selection effects. Clones were called with MiXCR by TCRdb after fastp trimmed the public reads at Q25, and only in-frame beta chains were retained. Under each unique CDR3 protein, matching rows form one entry showing the most common genes and DNA. The V and J calls come from TCRdb's annotation, not from the publication. A total of more than 650,000 distinct CDR3 sequences appear in this sample, over 5% of them only once. The ten biggest clones cover around 1.9% of the sample.

All donors were healthy Caucasians. Three unrelated non-twin adults were also sequenced: a male aged 18 to 29, a male aged 50 to 60 and a female aged 50 to 60. Miltenyi CD45RO+ enrichment and human naive T-cell isolation kits were used to isolate memory (CD45RO+) and naive T cells from PBMC. This clonotype was observed at least ten times. Its binding antigen is unknown. The sample holds no much larger clone one base away, and base qualities are not on file. This TCR was recovered from a man younger than 30 in good health. Source material: naive T cells sorted from blood. According to the study, the label for this sample's cell subset or site signals: cells isolated with a human naive T-cell isolation kit. This chain joins TRBV12-3 or TRBV12-4 to TRBJ2-5; TRBD2 lines up with 8 middle nucleotides. The nucleotide sequence is TGTGCCAGCAGTTTAAGGGCTAGCGGGCAAGAGACCCAGTACTTC. Translated, this is CASSLRASGQETQYF.